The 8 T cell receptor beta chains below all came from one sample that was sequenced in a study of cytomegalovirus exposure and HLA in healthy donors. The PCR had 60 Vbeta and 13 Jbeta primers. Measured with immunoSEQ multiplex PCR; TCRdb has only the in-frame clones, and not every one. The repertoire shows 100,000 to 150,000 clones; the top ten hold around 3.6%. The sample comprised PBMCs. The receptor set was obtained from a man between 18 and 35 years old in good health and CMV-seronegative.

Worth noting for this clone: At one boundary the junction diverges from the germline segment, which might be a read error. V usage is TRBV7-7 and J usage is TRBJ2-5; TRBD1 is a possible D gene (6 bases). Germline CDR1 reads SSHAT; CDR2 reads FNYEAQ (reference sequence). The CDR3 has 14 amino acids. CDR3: CASSVAGTMGTQYF. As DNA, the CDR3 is TGTGCTAGCAGCGTAGCCGGGACAATGGGGACCCAGTACTTC. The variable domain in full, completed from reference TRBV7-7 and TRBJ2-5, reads GAGVSQSPRYKVTKRGQDVTLRCDPISSHATLYWYQQALGQGPEFLTYFNYEAQPDKSGLPSDRFSAERPEGSISTLTIQRTEQRDSAMYRCASSVAGTMGTQYFGPGTRLLVL.

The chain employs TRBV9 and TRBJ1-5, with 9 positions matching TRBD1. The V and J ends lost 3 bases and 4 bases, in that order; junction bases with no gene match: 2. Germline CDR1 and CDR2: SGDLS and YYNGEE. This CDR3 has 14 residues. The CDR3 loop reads CASSAGTGNQPQHF. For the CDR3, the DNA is TGTGCCAGCAGCGCCGGGACAGGGAATCAGCCCCAGCATTTT.

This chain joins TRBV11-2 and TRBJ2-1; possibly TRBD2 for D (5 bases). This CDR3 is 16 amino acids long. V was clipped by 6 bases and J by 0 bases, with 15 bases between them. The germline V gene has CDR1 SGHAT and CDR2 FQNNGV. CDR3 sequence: CASSLLSGFSYNEQFF. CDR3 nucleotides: TGTGCCAGCAGTCTTTTAAGCGGATTCTCCTACAATGAGCAGTTCTTC.

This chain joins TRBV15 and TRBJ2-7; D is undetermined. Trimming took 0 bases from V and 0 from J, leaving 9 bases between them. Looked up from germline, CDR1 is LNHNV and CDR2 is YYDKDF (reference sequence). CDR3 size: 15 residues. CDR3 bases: TGTGCCACCAGCAGAGATCGAGGATCCTCCTACGAGCAGTACTTC. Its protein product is CATSRDRGSSYEQYF.

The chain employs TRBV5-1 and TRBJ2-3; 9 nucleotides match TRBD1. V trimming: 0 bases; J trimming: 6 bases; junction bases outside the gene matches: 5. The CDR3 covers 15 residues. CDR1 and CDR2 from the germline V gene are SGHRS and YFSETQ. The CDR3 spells CASSLGDRVDDTQYF. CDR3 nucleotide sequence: TGCGCCAGCAGCTTGGGGGACAGGGTTGATGATACGCAGTATTTT.

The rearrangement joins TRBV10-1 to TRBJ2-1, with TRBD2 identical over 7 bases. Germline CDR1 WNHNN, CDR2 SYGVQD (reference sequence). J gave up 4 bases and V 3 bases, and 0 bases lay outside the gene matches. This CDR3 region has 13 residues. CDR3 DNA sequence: TGCGCCAGCAGTGATAGCGGGTACAATGAGCAGTTCTTC. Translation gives CASSDSGYNEQFF.

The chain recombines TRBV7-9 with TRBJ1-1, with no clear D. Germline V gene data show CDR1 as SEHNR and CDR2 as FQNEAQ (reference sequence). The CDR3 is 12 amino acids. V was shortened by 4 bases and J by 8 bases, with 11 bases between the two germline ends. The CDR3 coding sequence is TGTGCCAGCAGCTCAGGACGGGGAGAAGCTTTCTTT. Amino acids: CASSSGRGEAFF.

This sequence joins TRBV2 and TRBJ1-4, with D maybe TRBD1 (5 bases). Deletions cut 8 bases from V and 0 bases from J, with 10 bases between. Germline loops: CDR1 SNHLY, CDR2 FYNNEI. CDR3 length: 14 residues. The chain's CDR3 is CASQTEATNEKLFF. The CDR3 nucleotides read TGTGCCAGCCAGACAGAAGCAACTAATGAAAAACTGTTTTTT.